Sequencing of this T cell receptor beta chain was carried out in a study of metastatic and nonmetastatic thyroid tumors. As for the study in general: Both malignant and benign thyroid patients supplied peripheral blood and tumor or nodule tissue samples, across which the repertoires of these patients were then compared.

Study findings and constraints: A significant increase in TCR beta diversity was reportedly seen in malignant thyroid tumors relative to benign nodules, in blood and tumor.

Per the study methods: The authors used CDR3 differences across clinicopathological groups to build a distant-metastasis classifier for papillary thyroid cancer. MiXCR was used by TCRdb to re-call the PCR reads. TCRdb's processing, not the study's, gives the V and J calls here. In the table there are about 8,000 clones, 20% to 30% of which are singletons. All patients reached thyroid surgery having received no treatment beforehand. This clone was picked up a small number of times. The antigen is not known. From germline, CDR1 is MNHNS and CDR2 SASEGT. This CDR3 is built from 14 residues. With 3 bases removed from V and 7 bases from J, the gap between germline ends came to 13 bases.

The sequenced sample consisted of tumor tissue. This chain links TRBV6-1 with TRBJ2-1, with D perhaps TRBD2 (6 bases). The sequence was collected from a female donor with papillary thyroid cancer or a benign thyroid nodule (not recorded which). Some clones in this sample may be carry-over from other donors' samples. The CDR3 region is CASSEREVYNEQFF. In DNA form, the CDR3 reads TGTGCCAGCAGTGAGAGGGAGGTATATAATGAGCAGTTCTTC.